This T cell receptor (beta chain) was observed in a study of blood T cell repertoires in COVID-19. Study-level background: Whether acute or convalescent, the COVID-19 samples came from the United States, Italy and Spain. T cells, B-cell-depleted T cells, or PBMCs supplied cDNA or gDNA.

Original handling: It was from reference gene primer amplification that nucleated cell counts were estimated. The assay was immunoSEQ multiplex PCR, and TCRdb's table has in-frame clones only and misses some. D and trimming come from the DNA, and the V and J calls and clone size come from that table. Among 65,000 to 95,000 clones listed, around 89% were seen once. Per germline, CDR1 SNHLY and CDR2 FYNNEI. V shed 4 bases and J 12 bases; nucleotides not matched to a gene: 8. The CDR3 has 13 amino acids. The sequenced material came from peripheral blood. This receptor was taken from an older man with active or convalescent COVID-19. The rearrangement joins TRBV2 to TRBJ2-7; TRBD1 matches at 11 bases. In nucleotides, the CDR3 is TGTGCCAGCAGTGGGACAGGGGGCGCAATGGGGTACTTC. Translating gives CASSGTGGAMGYF.